One and the same sample provided the 6 T cell receptor beta chains below, sequenced in a study of T cell repertoires in cytomegalovirus infection. TCRdb independently ran MiXCR on the reads; one entry per CDR3 protein. The repertoire holds fewer than 300,000 distinct CDR3 sequences, with roughly 26% as singletons. The source material was PBMCs. All receptors derive from a human donor in good health (CMV status not recorded). Some clones in this sample may be carry-over from other donors' samples.

The V and J genes are TRBV18 and TRBJ1-4; tentative D call: TRBD1 (5 bases). This CDR3 has 20 amino acids. Germline V lookup: CDR1 KGHSH, CDR2 LQKENI. V was cut by 4 bases and J by 3 bases, with 27 bases left in between. CDR3 residues: CASSRELPGPTTTANEKLFF. The DNA of the CDR3 is TGTGCCAGCTCACGAGAATTACCGGGACCTACAACTACGGCTAATGAAAAACTGTTTTTT.

The rearrangement uses TRBV19 and TRBJ2-2, with D uncertain. Germline assignment: CDR1 LNHDA and CDR2 SQIVND (reference sequence). Between the trimmed V and J ends, which lost 8 bases and 4 bases, there was a span of 14 bases. The CDR3 consists of 14 residues. The CDR3 here is CASRKGQPTGELFF. The CDR3 DNA sequence: TGTGCCAGTCGCAAGGGCCAGCCCACCGGGGAGCTGTTTTTT.

This clonotype was found many times. J is TRBJ1-1 and V is TRBV12-3 or TRBV12-4; 8 nucleotides align to TRBD1. Unmatched junction bases numbered 4, after V lost 6 bases and J lost 10 bases. This CDR3 is built from 11 residues. The CDR3 protein is CASSHRGSAFF. The CDR3, as DNA: TGTGCCAGCAGCCACAGGGGGTCAGCTTTCTTT.

This chain connects TRBV15 to TRBJ2-1, with D perhaps given as TRBD1 or TRBD2 (5 bases each). V was cut by 1 base and J by 6 bases, with 16 bases left in between. This CDR3 has 16 amino acids. Germline CDR1 is LNHNV and CDR2 is YYDKDF (reference sequence). The CDR3, as DNA: TGTGCCACCAGCAGAGCCAACCCGGGGCAAGGCAATGAGCAGTTCTTC. Translated, it gives CATSRANPGQGNEQFF. The variable domain in full, with the rest retrieved from reference TRBV15 and TRBJ2-1, is DAMVIQNPRYQVTQFGKPVTLSCSQTLNHNVMYWYQQKSSQAPKLLFHYYDKDFNNEADTPDNFQSRRPNTSFCFLDIRSPGLGDTAMYLCATSRANPGQGNEQFFGPGTRLTVL.

The gene calls are TRBV29-1 and TRBJ2-3; D is ambiguous. This CDR3 contains 12 residues. Germline V CDR1 and CDR2: SQVTM, ANQGSEA. Deletions cut 2 bases from V and 5 bases from J, with 8 bases between. In nucleotides, the CDR3 is TGCAGCGTTGAAATGTGGGAAGATACGCAGTATTTT. Translated, it gives CSVEMWEDTQYF.

This clonotype has ten or more counts. V is TRBV7-3 and J is TRBJ2-3; D tentatively fits TRBD1 or TRBD2 (6 bases each). The length of the CDR3 is 14 residues. V was pared by 2 bases and J by 6 bases, with 12 bases between. In germline, CDR1 is SGHTA, CDR2 FQGTGA. In nucleotides, the CDR3 is TGTGCCAGCAGCTTACTGGGGGGCGGGGATACGCAGTATTTT. Translation gives CASSLLGGGDTQYF.